A single TCR beta chain is shown here with its context. Original data processing: By means of reference gene primer amplification, nucleated cell counts were estimated. Data came from immunoSEQ multiplex PCR; TCRdb stores just in-frame clones and leaves some out. Clonal size and the V and J genes are those of that table, whereas D and trimming came from the DNA. The sample holds approximately 210,000 clones, just under 85% seen once. This sample was taken from a study of blood T cell repertoires in COVID-19. Across the whole study: The samples span acute and convalescent COVID-19 from the United States, Italy and Spain.

The sequence derives from a man aged 35 to 55 who had recovered from COVID-19. Sequenced: PBMCs or T cells enriched from blood (not recorded which).

CDR3 sequence (DNA): TGTGCCAGTAGTATAGTCCCAGGATCTTACACTGAAGCTTTCTTT. Its translation: CASSIVPGSYTEAFF. The chain is built from TRBV19 and TRBJ1-1, with unresolved D. The CDR3 contains 15 residues. V lost 1 base to trimming and J lost 3 bases, with 12 bases between them. Germline CDR1 and CDR2: LNHDA and SQIVND (reference sequence).